The next 23 T cell receptor beta chains were all read from a single sample in a study of CD8+ T cells in alopecia areata. Extracted from the samples, RNA was reverse transcribed into cDNA to serve as the sequencing template. Sequencing was performed with immunoSEQ multiplex PCR; in TCRdb, only in-frame clones are kept and a portion is missing. Of some 130,000 clones listed, approximately 49% are singletons. Sequencing used CD8+ T cells sorted from blood, obtained at week 0. The receptor set was obtained from a human donor with alopecia areata.

CDR3 DNA: TGCAGCGTCCCACCCGGGGTTAGCACAGATACGCAGTATTTT. Its translation: CSVPPGVSTDTQYF. The chain joins TRBV29-1 to TRBJ2-3, with D tentatively TRBD2 (5 bases). There are 14 residues in the CDR3. Germline CDR1 reads SQVTM; CDR2 reads ANQGSEA. The V end was cut by 6 bases, the J end by 0 bases, with 13 bases between.

The rearrangement uses TRBV27 and TRBJ2-7; tentatively, D is TRBD1 (5 bases). The CDR3 loop spans 14 amino acids. V lost 6 bases and J 7 bases, leaving 19 bases between the germline ends. CDR1 and CDR2 from the germline V gene are MNHEY and SMNVEV (reference sequence). The CDR3 DNA is TGTGCCAGCAGCCCCATACTAAACACAGGAGAGCAGTACTTC. This sequence encodes CASSPILNTGEQYF.

The chain recombines TRBV25-1 with TRBJ1-2; TRBD1 aligns across 10 bases. Germline lookup yields CDR1 MGHDK and CDR2 SYGVNS. Trimming cost V 8 bases and J 4 bases; bases outside gene matches: 4. The CDR3 covers 13 residues. DNA of the CDR3: TGTGCCAGCCTCCGGACAGGGGGCTATGGCTACACCTTC. Amino acid sequence: CASLRTGGYGYTF.

V and J are TRBV7-2 and TRBJ2-1; possibly TRBD2 for D (5 bases). There are 14 residues in the CDR3. Germline-derived CDR1 and CDR2 are SGHTA and FQGNSA. Trimming stripped 6 bases from V and 3 bases from J, with 12 bases between. CDR3 nucleotides: TGTGCCAGCAGGGCCCTGGGGAGCTACAATGAGCAGTTCTTC. Amino acids: CASRALGSYNEQFF.

Here the CDR3 DNA reads TGTGCCAGCAGTGAATGGCTAGCGGGGGGGAACACCGGGGAGCTGTTTTTT. It specifies CASSEWLAGGNTGELFF. This chain links TRBV25-1 with TRBJ2-2; 11 nucleotides agree with TRBD2. In germline, CDR1 is MGHDK, CDR2 SYGVNS. The CDR3 has 17 amino acids. After removal of 1 base from V and 1 base from J, the junction contained 2 bases not matched to a gene.

CDR3 nucleotide sequence: TGTGCCAGCATCGGTTCAAAAGACTACACCTTC. Amino acids: CASIGSKDYTF. The J gene is TRBJ1-2, the V gene TRBV5-4; D is ambiguous. This CDR3 comprises 11 residues. From germline, CDR1 is SGHNT and CDR2 YYREEE (reference sequence). The V end lost 6 bases, the J end lost 10 bases, and 13 bases lay between the germline ends.

CDR3 DNA: TGCGCCAGCAGCTTCGAGACAGGGTTGGACACTGAAGCTTTCTTT. Protein: CASSFETGLDTEAFF. J is TRBJ1-1 and V is TRBV5-1; 7 bases are a match to TRBD1. This CDR3 contains 15 residues. V was clipped by 2 bases and J by 3 bases; unmatched bases: 7. Germline CDR1 SGHRS, CDR2 YFSETQ.

The CDR3 is CASSQARTASGYTF. CDR3 coding DNA: TGCGCCAGCAGCCAAGCCAGGACCGCCAGTGGCTACACCTTC. V gene TRBV4-1 combines with J gene TRBJ1-2, with no clear D. V was cut by 1 base and J by 7 bases, with 13 bases left in between. This CDR3 region has 14 residues. Germline-derived CDR1 and CDR2 are MGHRA and YSYEKL.

The genes are TRBV27 and TRBJ1-1; no reliable D call. CDR3 length: 15 amino acids. Between the trimmed V and J ends, which lost 7 bases and 8 bases, there was a span of 23 bases. Per germline, CDR1 MNHEY and CDR2 SMNVEV (reference sequence). CDR3 amino acids: CASTSSGPRGAEAFF. The CDR3 bases are TGTGCCAGCACTTCGTCGGGCCCTAGAGGCGCAGAAGCTTTCTTT.

V and J are TRBV4-3 and TRBJ1-5, with D possibly TRBD1 on 5 matching bases. The V end lost 0 bases, the J end lost 2 bases, and 14 bases lay between the germline ends. This CDR3 is 17 amino acids long. Germline loops: CDR1 LGHNA, CDR2 YSLEER. CDR3 DNA: TGCGCCAGCAGCCAAGAAATTTTCAGGGAGGGCAATCAGCCCCAGCATTTT. It encodes CASSQEIFREGNQPQHF.

This clone has a handful of counts. The genes are TRBV6-5 and TRBJ1-5; D may be TRBD1 (6 bases). The CDR3 sequence is 14 residues long. Trimming stripped 6 bases from V and 2 bases from J, with 11 bases between. The germline V gene has CDR1 MNHEY and CDR2 SVGAGI. The CDR3 loop is CASRSGQRNQPQHF. In DNA form, the CDR3 reads TGTGCCAGCAGATCCGGACAGCGCAATCAGCCCCAGCATTTT.

The rearrangement joins TRBV27 to TRBJ2-4; D gene uncertain. This CDR3 has 14 residues. The V and J ends lost 5 bases and 6 bases respectively, with 14 bases between them. Germline V gene data show CDR1 as MNHEY and CDR2 as SMNVEV (reference sequence). CDR3 protein: CASSPGWSGNIQYF. For the CDR3, the DNA is TGTGCCAGCAGTCCCGGGTGGTCCGGAAACATTCAGTACTTC.

By sample fraction, this clone is medium-sized. The chain is built from TRBV7-8 and TRBJ2-5; the D gene is possibly TRBD2 (6 bases). The CDR3 length is 14 residues. The germline V and J ends were trimmed by 5 bases and 1 base, with 11 bases remaining between them. CDR1 SGHVS and CDR2 FQNEAQ come from the germline V gene. The CDR3: CASSPTSSQETQYF. Written as DNA, the CDR3 is TGTGCCAGCAGCCCCACTAGCTCCCAAGAGACCCAGTACTTC.

The chain is built from TRBV27 and TRBJ1-2; weak D call: TRBD1 (6 bases). The CDR3 loop spans 15 amino acids. Trimming took 5 bases from V and 4 from J, leaving 17 bases between them. Germline V gene sequence: CDR1 MNHEY, CDR2 SMNVEV (reference sequence). CDR3 sequence: CASSPRRGLGYGYTF. As DNA, the CDR3 is TGTGCCAGCAGTCCGCGCAGGGGATTGGGCTATGGCTACACCTTC.

The chain is built from TRBV27 and TRBJ2-7; possibly TRBD1 or TRBD2 for D (5 bases each). CDR3 length: 15 amino acids. V was cut by 10 bases and J by 0 bases, with 19 bases left in between. CDR1 MNHEY and CDR2 SMNVEV come from the germline V gene (reference sequence). In DNA form, the CDR3 reads TGTGCCACACATACCGGGACGGGAAGCTCCTACGAGCAGTACTTC. Amino acid sequence: CATHTGTGSSYEQYF.

This rearrangement joins TRBV13 to TRBJ2-7; 9 nucleotides align to TRBD2. The CDR3 is 14 amino acids. The V segment lost 3 bases and the J segment 0 bases; nucleotides outside the gene matches: 0. Germline V gives CDR1 PRHDT, CDR2 FYEKMQ (reference sequence). The CDR3 protein is CASSLGLASYEQYF. The CDR3, as DNA: TGTGCCAGCAGCTTGGGACTAGCCTCCTACGAGCAGTACTTC.

The chain has TRBV27 and TRBJ1-5; D not resolved. The V end lost 3 bases, the J end lost 5 bases, and 5 bases lay between the germline ends. Germline V gives CDR1 MNHEY, CDR2 SMNVEV (reference sequence). The CDR3 length is 12 residues. The CDR3 region is CASSFLDQPQHF. The DNA of the CDR3 is TGTGCCAGCAGTTTCTTGGATCAGCCCCAGCATTTT.

This clone has at least ten counts. The chain links TRBV25-1 to TRBJ2-7; the match to TRBD2 covers 8 bases. Germline V CDR1 and CDR2: MGHDK, SYGVNS. CDR3 length equals 11 residues. Trimming cost V 6 bases and J 7 bases; bases outside gene matches: 2. Written as DNA, the CDR3 is TGTGCCAGCAGCCCGGGAGGGGAGCAGTACTTC. Translating gives CASSPGGEQYF.

The chain couples TRBV25-1 to TRBJ2-7; no definite D call. The CDR3 length is 11 residues. V dropped 8 bases and J dropped 4 bases, with 9 bases sitting between them. CDR1 is MGHDK and CDR2 is SYGVNS in the germline V gene. The CDR3 DNA follows: TGTGCCAGCGGGGAATGGTACGAGCAGTACTTC. Its translation: CASGEWYEQYF.

In nucleotides, the CDR3 is TGTGCCAGCAGCTTAGCAGGGGCAAATGAAGCTTTCTTT. It yields the protein CASSLAGANEAFF. This chain links TRBV13 with TRBJ1-1; TRBD1 might be the D (6 bases). Germline V gives CDR1 PRHDT, CDR2 FYEKMQ (reference sequence). The V end was cut by 1 base, the J end by 7 bases, with 10 bases between. This CDR3 has 13 amino acids.

This rearrangement joins TRBV30 to TRBJ2-7; tentatively, D is TRBD2 (5 bases). This CDR3 has 13 residues. Germline V CDR1 and CDR2: GTSNPN, SVGIG (reference sequence). V dropped 0 bases and J dropped 5 bases, with 11 bases sitting between them. Written as DNA, the CDR3 is TGTGCCTGGAGTGTAGGTTGGCGGGACGAGCAGTACTTC. It encodes CAWSVGWRDEQYF.

The chain links TRBV29-1 to TRBJ2-7, with TRBD1 as a possible D gene (6 bases). CDR1 is SQVTM and CDR2 is ANQGSEA in the germline V gene. This CDR3 is built from 13 residues. Trimming removed 3 bases at V and 2 bases at J, with 11 bases between. CDR3 DNA: TGCAGCGTTGAGAGGGACACTCCCTACGAGCAGTACTTC. It encodes CSVERDTPYEQYF.

In this sample, this clone turned up once. The V call is TRBV13, the J call TRBJ2-5; TRBD1 agrees at 8 bases. Unmatched junction bases numbered 3, after V lost 5 bases and J lost 1 base. This CDR3 is 14 amino acids long. Germline values: CDR1 PRHDT, CDR2 FYEKMQ (reference sequence). CDR3 bases: TGTGCCAGCAGCCAGGACAGGGTCCAAGAGACCCAGTACTTC. Translating gives CASSQDRVQETQYF.